Listed here is a single TCR beta chain. Antigen specificity is unknown. This sample was included in a study of long-term antiretroviral therapy in people with HIV. Study-level points and caveats: With ART, diversity went up but was still lower than in transplant donor controls.

Survey-level resolution applied to immunoSEQ assay v3.0. In sequencing, about 40,000-50,000 T-cell genomes per sample were targeted. Here immunoSEQ multiplex PCR was the method, and the copy in TCRdb shows in-frame clones only, minus some. The data show about 18,000 clones, with about 81% seen just once and roughly 15% held by the top ten. The V gene lost 3 bases and the J gene lost 3 bases, with 11 bases spanning the gap. Germline CDR1 is MGHRA and CDR2 is YSYEKL. CDR3 length: 15 amino acids. The sequence came from a woman aged 50 to 65 with HIV. The chain links TRBV4-1 to TRBJ1-4, with D perhaps matching TRBD1 (5 bases). Sequences were derived from unsorted PBMCs, sampled 0.3 years after starting antiretroviral therapy. CDR3 bases: TGCGCCAGCAGCCAGCCGGGACGCGCTAATGAAAAACTGTTTTTT. Translation: CASSQPGRANEKLFF.